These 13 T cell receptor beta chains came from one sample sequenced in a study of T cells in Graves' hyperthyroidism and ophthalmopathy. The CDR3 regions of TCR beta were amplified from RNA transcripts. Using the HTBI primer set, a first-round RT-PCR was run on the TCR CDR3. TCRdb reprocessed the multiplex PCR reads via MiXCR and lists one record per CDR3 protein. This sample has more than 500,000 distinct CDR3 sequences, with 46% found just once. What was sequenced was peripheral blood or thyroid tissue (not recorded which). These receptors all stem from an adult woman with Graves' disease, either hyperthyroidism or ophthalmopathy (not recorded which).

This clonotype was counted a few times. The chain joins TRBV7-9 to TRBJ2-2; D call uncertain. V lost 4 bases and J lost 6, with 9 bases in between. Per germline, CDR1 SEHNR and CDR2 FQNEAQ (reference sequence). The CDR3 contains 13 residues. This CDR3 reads CASSYFVPGELFF. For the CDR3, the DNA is TGTGCCAGCAGCTATTTCGTACCCGGGGAGCTGTTTTTT.

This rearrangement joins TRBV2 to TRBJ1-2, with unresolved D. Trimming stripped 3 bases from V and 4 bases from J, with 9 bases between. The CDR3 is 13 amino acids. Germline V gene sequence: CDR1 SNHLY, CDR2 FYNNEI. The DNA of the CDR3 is TGTGCCAGCAGTGAGAGCAGCAGCTATGGCTACACCTTC. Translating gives CASSESSSYGYTF.

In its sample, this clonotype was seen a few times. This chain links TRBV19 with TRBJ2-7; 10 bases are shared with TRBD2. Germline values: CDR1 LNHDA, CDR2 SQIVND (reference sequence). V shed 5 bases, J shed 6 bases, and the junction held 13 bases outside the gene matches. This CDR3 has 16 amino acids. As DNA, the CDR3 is TGTGCCAGTAGTCCGATTGGAGCGGGAGGGCCGGGCGAGCAGTACTTC. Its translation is CASSPIGAGGPGEQYF. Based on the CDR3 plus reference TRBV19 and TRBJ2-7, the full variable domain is DGGITQSPKYLFRKEGQNVTLSCEQNLNHDAMYWYRQDPGQGLRLIYYSQIVNDFQKGDIAEGYSVSREKKESFPLTVTSAQKNPTAFYLCASSPIGAGGPGEQYFGPGTRLTVT.

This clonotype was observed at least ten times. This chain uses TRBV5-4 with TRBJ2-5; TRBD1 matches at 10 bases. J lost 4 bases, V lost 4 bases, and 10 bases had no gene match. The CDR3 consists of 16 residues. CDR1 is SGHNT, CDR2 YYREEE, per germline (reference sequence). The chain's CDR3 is CASSDQGRDRGETQYF. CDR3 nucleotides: TGTGCCAGCAGCGACCAGGGCCGGGACAGGGGAGAGACCCAGTACTTC.

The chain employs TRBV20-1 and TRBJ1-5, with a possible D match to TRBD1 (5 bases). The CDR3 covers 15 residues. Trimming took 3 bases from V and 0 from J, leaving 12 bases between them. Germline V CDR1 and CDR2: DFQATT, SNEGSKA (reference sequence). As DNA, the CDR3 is TGCAGTGCTAGGACGACAGAATATAGCAATCAGCCCCAGCATTTT. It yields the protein CSARTTEYSNQPQHF.

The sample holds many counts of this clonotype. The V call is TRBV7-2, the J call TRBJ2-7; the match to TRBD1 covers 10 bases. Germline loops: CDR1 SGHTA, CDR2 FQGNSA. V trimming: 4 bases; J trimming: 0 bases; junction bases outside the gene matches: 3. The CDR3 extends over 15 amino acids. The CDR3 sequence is CASSWTGGSSYEQYF. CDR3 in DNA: TGTGCCAGCAGCTGGACAGGGGGTAGCTCCTACGAGCAGTACTTC.

CDR3 nucleotide sequence: TGCAGTGCTAGAATCTTAGCCCCCCAAACCTATGGCTACACCTTC. Its translation is CSARILAPQTYGYTF. This rearrangement joins TRBV20-1 to TRBJ1-2; D unclear. Germline-derived CDR1 and CDR2 are DFQATT and SNEGSKA (reference sequence). CDR3 size: 15 residues. V lost 2 bases and J lost 4, with 17 bases in between.

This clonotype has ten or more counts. The CDR3 is CASSSRDRANYGYTF. The CDR3 bases are TGTGCCAGTAGTAGTCGGGACCGAGCTAACTATGGCTACACCTTC. V usage is TRBV19 and J usage is TRBJ1-2, with D perhaps TRBD1 (5 bases). Trimming removed 4 bases at V and 0 bases at J, with 12 bases between. This CDR3 contains 15 residues. Germline V CDR1 and CDR2: LNHDA, SQIVND (reference sequence). The variable domain in full, completed from reference TRBV19 and TRBJ1-2, reads DGGITQSPKYLFRKEGQNVTLSCEQNLNHDAMYWYRQDPGQGLRLIYYSQIVNDFQKGDIAEGYSVSREKKESFPLTVTSAQKNPTAFYLCASSSRDRANYGYTFGSGTRLTVV.

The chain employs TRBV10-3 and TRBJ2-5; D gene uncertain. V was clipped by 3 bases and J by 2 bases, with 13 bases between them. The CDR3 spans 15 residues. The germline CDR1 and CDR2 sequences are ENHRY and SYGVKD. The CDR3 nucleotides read TGTGCCATCAGTGAAGCGTGGGGAATGCAAGAGACCCAGTACTTC. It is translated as CAISEAWGMQETQYF.

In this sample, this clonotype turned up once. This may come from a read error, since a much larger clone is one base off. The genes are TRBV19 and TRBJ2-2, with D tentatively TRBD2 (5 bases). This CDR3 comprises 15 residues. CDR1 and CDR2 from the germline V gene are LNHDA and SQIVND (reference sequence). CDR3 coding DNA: TGTGCCAGTAGTATAGTTAGCGAGAACACCGGGGAGCAGTTTTTT. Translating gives CASSIVSENTGEQFF. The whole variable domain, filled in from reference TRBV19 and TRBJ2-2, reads DGGITQSPKYLFRKEGQNVTLSCEQNLNHDAMYWYRQDPGQGLRLIYYSQIVNDFQKGDIAEGYSVSREKKESFPLTVTSAQKNPTAFYLCASSIVSENTGEQFFGEGSRLTVL.

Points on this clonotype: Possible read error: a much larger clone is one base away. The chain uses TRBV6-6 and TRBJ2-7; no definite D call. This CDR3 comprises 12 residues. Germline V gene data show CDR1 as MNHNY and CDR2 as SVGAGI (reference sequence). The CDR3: CASSFWNDEQHF. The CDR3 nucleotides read TGTGCCAGCAGTTTCTGGAACGACGAGCAGCACTTC.

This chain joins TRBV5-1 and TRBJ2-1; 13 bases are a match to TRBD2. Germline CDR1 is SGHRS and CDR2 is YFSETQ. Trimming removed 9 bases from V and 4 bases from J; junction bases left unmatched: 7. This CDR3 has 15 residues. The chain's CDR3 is CATRLAGGSYNEQFF. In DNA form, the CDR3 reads TGCGCCACCCGACTAGCGGGAGGAAGTTACAATGAGCAGTTCTTC.

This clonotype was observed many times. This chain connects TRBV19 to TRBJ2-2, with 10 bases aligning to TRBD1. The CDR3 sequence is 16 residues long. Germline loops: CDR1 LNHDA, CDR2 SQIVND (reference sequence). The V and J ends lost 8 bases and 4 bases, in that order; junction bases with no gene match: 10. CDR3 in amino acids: CASQPGTGVVTGELFF. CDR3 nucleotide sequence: TGTGCCAGTCAACCCGGGACAGGGGTTGTCACCGGGGAGCTGTTTTTT.